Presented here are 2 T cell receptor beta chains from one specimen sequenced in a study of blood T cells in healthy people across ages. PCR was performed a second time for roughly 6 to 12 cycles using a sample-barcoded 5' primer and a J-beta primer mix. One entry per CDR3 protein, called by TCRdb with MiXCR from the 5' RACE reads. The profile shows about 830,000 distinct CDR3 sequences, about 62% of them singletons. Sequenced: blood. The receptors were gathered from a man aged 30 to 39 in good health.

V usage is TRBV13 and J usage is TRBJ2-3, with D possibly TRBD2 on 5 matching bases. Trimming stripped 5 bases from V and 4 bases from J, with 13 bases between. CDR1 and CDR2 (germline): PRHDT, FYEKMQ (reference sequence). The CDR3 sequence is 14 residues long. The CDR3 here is CASSKDPEADTQYF. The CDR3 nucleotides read TGTGCCAGCAGCAAAGACCCGGAGGCAGATACGCAGTATTTT.

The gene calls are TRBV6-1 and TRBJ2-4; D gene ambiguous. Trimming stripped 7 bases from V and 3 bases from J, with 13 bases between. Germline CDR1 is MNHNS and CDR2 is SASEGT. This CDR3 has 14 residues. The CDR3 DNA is TGTGCCAGCAATCGGGCAGACATCAAAAACATTCAGTACTTC. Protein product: CASNRADIKNIQYF.